These 7 T cell receptor beta chains were sequenced from one sample in a study of lymphopenia after photon versus proton radiotherapy. Using immunoSEQ multiplex PCR, the repertoire was profiled, and TCRdb retains in-frame clones only, with some absent. Here the sample spans about 16,000 clones, around 85% being singletons. Sequenced here: peripheral blood, sampled from a patient treated with proton-based radiotherapy. These receptors were obtained from a woman in her fifties or sixties with cholangiocarcinoma. Some clones in this sample may be carry-over from other donors' samples.

This clone was seen a few times. The chain joins TRBV21-1 to TRBJ2-7; TRBD1 reflects the table's D call only, with no check against the DNA. TRBV21-1 is described as a pseudogene. The length of the CDR3 is 14 residues. The CDR3 bases are TGTGCCACCATTCGGGACAGGAGCTCCTACGAGCAGTACTTC. Translation gives CATIRDRSSYEQYF.

The rearrangement joins TRBV20-1 to TRBJ1-1; D unresolved. Trimming pared 4 bases from V and 6 bases from J, leaving 9 bases between. The CDR3 is 11 amino acids. CDR1 is DFQATT and CDR2 is SNEGSKA in the germline V gene (reference sequence). In DNA, the CDR3 is TGCAGTGCTAAGTCGACGGCTGAAGCTTTCTTT. Translating gives CSAKSTAEAFF.

The rearrangement uses TRBV5-5 and TRBJ2-1, with 12 bases matching TRBD1. The trim removed 6 bases at V and 9 bases at J, leaving 19 bases unmatched. Germline V CDR1 and CDR2: SGHKS, YYEKEE (reference sequence). CDR3 length: 18 residues. In nucleotides, the CDR3 is TGTGCCAGCAAACAAAGAAAATCCGGGACAGGGGGCTGGGGTGAGCAGTTCTTC. The encoded protein is CASKQRKSGTGGWGEQFF.

This rearrangement joins TRBV7-6 to TRBJ1-3, with unresolved D. V gave up 5 bases and J gave up 2 bases, with 10 bases separating them. The germline V gene has CDR1 SGHVS and CDR2 FNYEAQ. The CDR3 runs 14 residues. CDR3 in DNA: TGTGCCAGCAGCCCGGGCGGGACTGGAAACACCATATATTTT. Protein product: CASSPGGTGNTIYF.

The rearrangement uses TRBV7-9 and TRBJ1-3, with D hard to call. Germline V gene data show CDR1 as SEHNR and CDR2 as FQNEAQ (reference sequence). This CDR3 is built from 15 residues. V was pared by 3 bases and J by 0 bases, with 9 bases between. Here the CDR3 reads CASSFLKRSGNTIYF. Here the CDR3 DNA reads TGTGCCAGCAGCTTTTTGAAGCGCTCTGGAAACACCATATATTTT.

The J gene is TRBJ2-3, the V gene TRBV7-2; D call uncertain. Germline CDR1 and CDR2: SGHTA and FQGNSA. V was cut by 2 bases and J by 1 base, with 4 bases left in between. The CDR3 consists of 13 residues. The chain's CDR3 is CASSLLRTDTQYF. CDR3 sequence (DNA): TGTGCCAGCAGCTTACTCCGCACAGATACGCAGTATTTT.

V usage is TRBV5-4 and J usage is TRBJ1-4; TRBD1 aligns across 7 bases. CDR3 size: 14 residues. Germline CDR1 is SGHNT and CDR2 is YYREEE (reference sequence). V was pared by 10 bases and J by 2 bases, with 8 bases of the junction left unmatched. CDR3 DNA sequence: TGTGCCGCCGGCCAGGGGGGGACTAATGAAAAACTGTTTTTT. This encodes CAAGQGGTNEKLFF. The full variable domain, in which reference TRBV5-4 and TRBJ1-4 provide the parts outside the CDR3, is ETGVTQSPTHLIKTRGQQVTLRCSSQSGHNTVSWYQQALGQGPQFIFQYYREEENGRGNFPPRFSGLQFPNYSSELNVNALELDDSALYLCAAGQGGTNEKLFFGSGTQLSVL.